This T cell receptor beta chain was sequenced during a study of blood T cell repertoires in COVID-19. Study summary: Samples of COVID-19 (acute and convalescent) were obtained from the United States, Italy and Spain.

J lost 7 bases, V lost 5 bases, and 8 bases had no gene match. This CDR3 has 15 residues. The V gene's germline CDR1 is MNHNS and CDR2 SASEGT. Assay used: immunoSEQ multiplex PCR; TCRdb lists only in-frame clones, some missing. The table records a few hundred thousand clones, about 80% of them present only once. The sequencing sample was made of peripheral blood. This sequence was found in a woman in her 30s who had recovered from COVID-19. V and J are TRBV6-1 and TRBJ1-5; TRBD1 agrees at 10 bases. In DNA, the CDR3 is TGTGCCAGCAGTCTGGACAGGGGGTTACAACAGCCCCAGCATTTT. It is translated as CASSLDRGLQQPQHF.